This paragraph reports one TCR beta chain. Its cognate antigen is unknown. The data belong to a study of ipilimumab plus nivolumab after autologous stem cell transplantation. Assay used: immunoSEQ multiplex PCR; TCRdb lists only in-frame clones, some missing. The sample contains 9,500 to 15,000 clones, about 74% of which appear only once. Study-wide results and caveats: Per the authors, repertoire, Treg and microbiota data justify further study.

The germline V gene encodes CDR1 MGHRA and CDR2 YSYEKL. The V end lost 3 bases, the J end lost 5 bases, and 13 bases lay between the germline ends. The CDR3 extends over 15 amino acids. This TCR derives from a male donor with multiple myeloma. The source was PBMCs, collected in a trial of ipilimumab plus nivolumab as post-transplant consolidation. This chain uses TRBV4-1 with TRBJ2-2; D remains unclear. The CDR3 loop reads CASSQVGLRTGELFF. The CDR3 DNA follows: TGCGCCAGCAGCCAGGTAGGGCTTCGGACCGGGGAGCTGTTTTTT.